These 9 T cell receptor beta chains were sequenced from one sample in a study of T-cell reconstitution after alpha-beta-depleted transplantation in children. Preparation of the TCRbeta library was carried out with unique molecular identifiers. TCRdb re-analysed the PCR reads in MiXCR, keeping a single row per CDR3 protein. Of 200,000 to 300,000 distinct CDR3 sequences in the sample, 20% to 30% were seen once. Sequenced material: PBMCs, taken before TCRalphabeta/CD19-depleted stem cell transplant. Receptors were obtained from a girl aged 2-10 years with Fanconi anemia, due to receive a stem cell transplant.

V usage is TRBV7-8 and J usage is TRBJ2-7, with no clear D. This CDR3 contains 14 residues. Trimming removed 5 bases from V and 3 bases from J, with 14 bases in between. CDR1 and CDR2 (germline): SGHVS, FQNEAQ. The CDR3 coding sequence is TGTGCCAGCAGCCACCGAGGCGGCTACTACGAGCAGTACTTC. This gives the protein CASSHRGGYYEQYF.

This clonotype was seen many times. V gene TRBV7-8 combines with J gene TRBJ2-3, with 7 bases identical to TRBD2. The CDR3 covers 13 residues. CDR1 is SGHVS, CDR2 FQNEAQ, per germline. The junction had 2 bases not matched to a gene; V was cut back by 8 bases and J by 0 bases. CDR3 sequence: CASRDYSTDTQYF. Here the CDR3 DNA reads TGTGCCAGCCGGGACTATAGCACAGATACGCAGTATTTT.

This clonotype was counted ten times or more. The V and J genes are TRBV20-1 and TRBJ2-7; D call uncertain. CDR1 is DFQATT, CDR2 SNEGSKA, per germline (reference sequence). CDR3 length: 16 amino acids. Trimming cost V 0 bases and J 6 bases, with 21 bases left between them. CDR3 residues: CSAREGYKFPTGEQYF. Here the CDR3 DNA reads TGCAGTGCTAGAGAGGGGTACAAGTTCCCCACGGGCGAGCAGTACTTC.

The chain links TRBV7-3 to TRBJ2-1, with TRBD2 as a possible D gene (6 bases). Germline V CDR1 and CDR2: SGHTA, FQGTGA. The length of the CDR3 is 15 residues. Trimming took 6 bases from V and 5 from J, leaving 17 bases between them. The CDR3 nucleotides are TGTGCCAGCAGTTTTACCGGGACTGTGGACAATGAGCAGTTCTTC. It yields the protein CASSFTGTVDNEQFF.

V and J are TRBV6-1 and TRBJ2-7, with D perhaps TRBD1 (6 bases). The CDR3 length is 13 residues. V lost 6 bases, J lost 4 bases, and 13 bases lay in between. Per the germline V gene, CDR1 is MNHNS and CDR2 is SASEGT. CDR3 region: CASRASGQYEQYF. The CDR3 DNA reads as TGTGCCAGCAGGGCATCCGGACAGTACGAGCAGTACTTC.

This clonotype was observed at least ten times. This chain uses TRBV12-3 or TRBV12-4 with TRBJ2-1; TRBD1 matches at 9 bases. CDR3 size: 14 residues. V was pared by 5 bases and J by 4 bases, with 3 bases of the junction left unmatched. CDR3 protein: CASSPGTGYNEQFF. CDR3 DNA: TGTGCCAGCAGTCCGGGGACAGGGTACAATGAGCAGTTCTTC.

The rearrangement links TRBV12-3 or TRBV12-4 to TRBJ2-1, with TRBD1 as a possible D gene (6 bases). The V gene lost 7 bases and the J gene lost 9 bases, with 13 bases spanning the gap. The CDR3 loop spans 12 amino acids. Here the CDR3 reads CASTSYRAEQFF. The CDR3 DNA is TGTGCCAGCACCTCCTACAGGGCTGAGCAGTTCTTC.

This clonotype has just a few counts. CDR3: CSARDRTRTEAFF. The CDR3 nucleotides are TGCAGTGCTAGAGACAGGACAAGAACTGAAGCTTTCTTT. The genes are TRBV20-1 and TRBJ1-1, with a tentative D call TRBD1 (5 bases). Trimming stripped 0 bases from V and 5 bases from J, with 10 bases between. CDR1 DFQATT and CDR2 SNEGSKA come from the germline V gene (reference sequence). The CDR3 is 13 amino acids.

Many counts were recorded for this clonotype. Mismatch with germline at one junction end may stem from a read error. The chain combines TRBV12-3 or TRBV12-4 with TRBJ2-1; 10 positions match TRBD2. The length of the CDR3 is 15 residues. For the CDR3, the DNA is TGTGCCAGCAGTCTAGCGGGGGCCGTCTACAATGAGCAGTTCTTC. This gives the protein CASSLAGAVYNEQFF.